The clone carrying this TCR beta chain appeared many times. What it binds is unknown. The data stem from a study of CD8+ T cells in alopecia areata. The treatment was: oral pan-JAK inhibitor, 5-10 mg twice daily. Study-wide results and limits: Scalp clonality, together with expanded CD8+ clones among the top 100, fell significantly with tofacitinib.

RNA extraction was followed by reverse transcription into cDNA, which acted as the sequencing template. Repertoires were generated with immunoSEQ multiplex PCR, while TCRdb's copy carries only in-frame clones and drops some. The repertoire includes 200,000 to 250,000 clones, 30% to 40% of them detected once, and 0.48% sits in the top ten. The TCR comes from a human donor with alopecia areata. Here the sequenced sample was CD4+ T cells sorted from blood, taken around week 34, from a patient treated with tofacitinib.

The CDR3 nucleotides read TGTGCCAGCAGTGAACGGGGGCTCTTGATGGGTCAGCCCCAGCATTTT. This gives the protein CASSERGLLMGQPQHF. V usage is TRBV6-1 and J usage is TRBJ1-5; D perhaps matches TRBD1 (6 bases). Germline V gene sequence: CDR1 MNHNS, CDR2 SASEGT. Trimming shortened V by 2 bases and J by 6 bases, and 17 bases separated the two germline ends. This CDR3 has 16 amino acids.